The 32 T cell receptor beta chains reported below all come from one sample, sequenced in a study of CD8 T cells in ankylosing spondylitis. General observations from the study: One TCR beta motif, made up of 7 or 8 highly homologous variants, appeared characteristic of ankylosing spondylitis blood.

MiXCR, applied by TCRdb to the 5' RACE reads, yields one record per CDR3 protein. The sample includes about 540,000 distinct CDR3 sequences, approximately 12% of them seen just once. The antigens for these receptors are not known. Material for sequencing was blood, either unsorted or a sorted T cell fraction (not recorded which). These receptors originate from a male donor with ankylosing spondylitis.

V and J are TRBV20-1 and TRBJ2-1, with D tentatively TRBD1 or TRBD2 (5 bases each). This CDR3 is built from 11 residues. Deletions cut 2 bases from V and 8 bases from J, with 7 bases between. Germline V gene lookup returns CDR1 DFQATT and CDR2 SNEGSKA (reference sequence). The CDR3 sequence is CSARWDHEQFF. In nucleotides, the CDR3 is TGCAGTGCTAGATGGGACCATGAGCAGTTCTTC.

This clonotype was seen at least ten times. The rearrangement joins TRBV7-9 to TRBJ2-1, with TRBD2 matching 11 bases. Germline loops: CDR1 SEHNR, CDR2 FQNEAQ (reference sequence). This CDR3 spans 14 amino acids. V shed 7 bases and J 7 bases; nucleotides not matched to a gene: 6. The chain's CDR3 is CASTPGLAGNEQFF. CDR3 DNA: TGTGCCAGCACGCCCGGACTAGCGGGTAATGAGCAGTTCTTC.

This clonotype was found many times. The chain carries TRBV4-1 and TRBJ1-4, with unresolved D. This CDR3 spans 16 amino acids. V lost 3 bases and J lost 5, with 16 bases in between. CDR1 and CDR2 (germline): MGHRA, YSYEKL. The CDR3 DNA follows: TGCGCCAGCAGCCACCTCGGGTCCGAATTAAATGAAAAACTGTTTTTT. This sequence encodes CASSHLGSELNEKLFF.

This clonotype has a count of ten or more. In nucleotides, the CDR3 is TGTGCCAGCCTCTCTGGGACAGGGGGATACAATGAGCAGTTCTTC. It translates to CASLSGTGGYNEQFF. This chain uses TRBV7-9 with TRBJ2-1; 11 bases map to TRBD1. V gave up 8 bases and J gave up 4 bases; unmatched junction bases: 7. Per the germline V gene, CDR1 is SEHNR and CDR2 is FQNEAQ (reference sequence). The CDR3 consists of 15 residues.

A single count supports this clonotype. The genes are TRBV10-2 and TRBJ2-5; TRBD2 matches 11 bases. This CDR3 has 14 residues. Germline loops: CDR1 WSHSY, CDR2 SAAADI. J was trimmed by 2 bases and V by 6 bases; bases with no gene match: 2. In DNA, the CDR3 is TGCGCCAGCAGAACTAGCGGGAGTCAAGAGACCCAGTACTTC. Translation gives CASRTSGSQETQYF.

The V and J genes are TRBV6-2 or TRBV6-3 and TRBJ2-1; 9 bases are shared with TRBD2. J lost 2 bases, V lost 9 bases, and 5 bases had no gene match. The CDR3 runs to 14 residues. Germline V gives CDR1 MNHEY, CDR2 SVGEGT. The CDR3 DNA sequence: TGTGCCAGTTACCTAGCGGGGACCTACAATGAGCAGTTCTTC. Translated: CASYLAGTYNEQFF.

This chain links TRBV27 with TRBJ2-1; 14 positions agree with TRBD2. The CDR3 contains 17 residues. The J segment lost 5 bases and the V segment lost 3 bases, leaving 6 bases of the junction unmatched. Per the germline V gene, CDR1 is MNHEY and CDR2 is SMNVEV (reference sequence). CDR3: CASSFLTSGRGHNEQFF. The CDR3 coding sequence is TGTGCCAGCAGTTTCCTGACTAGCGGGAGGGGCCACAATGAGCAGTTCTTC.

The J gene is TRBJ2-7, the V gene TRBV4-1; D is ambiguous. The germline V gene has CDR1 MGHRA and CDR2 YSYEKL. The CDR3 is 14 residues long. V lost 6 bases to trimming and J lost 3 bases, with 15 bases between them. The CDR3 sequence: CASSTDQESYEQYV. DNA of the CDR3: TGCGCCAGCAGTACGGACCAAGAGAGCTACGAGCAGTACGTC.

In this sample, this clonotype turned up many times. The gene calls are TRBV20-1 and TRBJ2-1, with 12 bases lining up with TRBD2. The CDR3 is made up of 15 amino acids. Germline V gene sequence: CDR1 DFQATT, CDR2 SNEGSKA (reference sequence). V lost 5 bases to trimming and J lost 7 bases; unmatched junction nucleotides: 9. CDR3 in DNA: TGCAGTGCTCGCCGGACTAGCGGGAAAGGGAATGAGCAGTTCTTC. Protein product: CSARRTSGKGNEQFF.

This clonotype was detected only a few times. The chain uses TRBV7-2 and TRBJ1-1; D remains unclear. The CDR3 length is 13 residues. Trimming took off 7 bases at V and 6 bases at J, with 15 bases between the two ends. Germline V gene data show CDR1 as SGHTA and CDR2 as FQGNSA. DNA of the CDR3: TGTGCCAGCAAGCCCCGGACGACCGCTGAAGCTTTCTTT. This gives the protein CASKPRTTAEAFF.

The chain is built from TRBV5-1 and TRBJ2-4, with D perhaps matching TRBD1 (5 bases). The V and J ends lost 3 bases and 6 bases respectively, with 16 bases between them. The V gene's germline CDR1 is SGHRS and CDR2 YFSETQ. The CDR3 consists of 15 residues. The CDR3 bases are TGCGCCAGCAGCTCGGCCTGGGAAAGGGGAAACATTCAGTACTTC. This encodes CASSSAWERGNIQYF.

The V gene is TRBV5-4, the J gene TRBJ2-2; D tentatively fits TRBD1 or TRBD2 (5 bases each). The V end lost 0 bases, the J end lost 3 bases, and 9 bases lay between the germline ends. The CDR3 is made up of 15 amino acids. Looked up from germline, CDR1 is SGHNT and CDR2 is YYREEE (reference sequence). The CDR3 sequence is CASSLVQGDTGELFF. The CDR3 DNA sequence: TGTGCCAGCAGCTTGGTTCAGGGAGACACCGGGGAGCTGTTTTTT.

V gene TRBV3-1 combines with J gene TRBJ2-7; 8 nucleotides match TRBD2. The CDR3 runs 15 residues. Germline trimming cut 4 bases from V and 6 bases from J; bases unmatched to any gene: 11. Germline-derived CDR1 and CDR2 are LGHDT and YNNKEL (reference sequence). The CDR3 spells CASSRMASGWSEQYF. Written as DNA, the CDR3 is TGTGCCAGCAGCCGCATGGCTAGCGGGTGGAGCGAGCAGTACTTC.

This clonotype turned up a few times. The V call is TRBV5-6, the J call TRBJ1-2; D unresolved. Trimming pared 0 bases from V and 4 bases from J, leaving 13 bases between. Germline V gene sequence: CDR1 SGHDT, CDR2 YYEEEE. The CDR3 runs 15 residues. The CDR3 is CASSLVPQASYGYTF. The CDR3 DNA reads as TGTGCCAGCAGCTTGGTCCCGCAGGCAAGCTATGGCTACACCTTC.

This clonotype was observed a few times. This chain uses TRBV24-1 with TRBJ2-1; possibly TRBD1 or TRBD2 for D (5 bases each). With 2 bases removed from V and 0 bases from J, the gap between germline ends came to 16 bases. CDR1 is KGHDR and CDR2 is SFDVKD in the germline V gene. The CDR3 has 18 amino acids. The CDR3 is CATSDYVGGAGSYNEQFF. The CDR3 DNA reads TGTGCCACCAGTGATTACGTTGGGGGTGCAGGCTCCTACAATGAGCAGTTCTTC.

This clonotype showed up many times. The gene calls are TRBV12-3 or TRBV12-4 and TRBJ2-1; D is possibly TRBD1 (5 bases). V dropped 2 bases and J dropped 10 bases, with 9 bases sitting between them. This CDR3 contains 12 residues. The CDR3 DNA is TGTGCCAGCAGTTTATCTTGGGGCGAGCAGTTCTTC. This codes for CASSLSWGEQFF.

This clonotype was seen ten or more times. The genes are TRBV10-3 and TRBJ2-1; 7 bases line up with TRBD2. The CDR3 consists of 16 residues. The trim removed 6 bases at V and 3 bases at J, leaving 11 bases unmatched. Germline-derived CDR1 and CDR2 are ENHRY and SYGVKD. CDR3 amino acids: CAIRTSLGEGYNEQFF. The CDR3 coding sequence is TGTGCCATCAGGACCTCTTTGGGGGAGGGCTACAATGAGCAGTTCTTC.

The CDR3 nucleotides are TGTGCCAGCAGTTTAGCTCCCGGACCTGGCGGCAATGAGCAGTTCTTC. It yields the protein CASSLAPGPGGNEQFF. The V gene is TRBV12-3 or TRBV12-4, the J gene TRBJ2-1; D not certain. V was shortened by 0 bases and J by 6 bases, with 15 bases between the two germline ends. The CDR3 runs 16 residues.

This clonotype occurred a few times. The V and J genes are TRBV12-3 or TRBV12-4 and TRBJ2-1; D is perhaps TRBD2 (8 bases). V was cut by 7 bases and J by 8 bases, with 18 bases left in between. The CDR3 covers 14 residues. CDR3 DNA sequence: TGTGCCAGCACCGAGGGACTAGGGGGCCATGAGCAGTTCTTC. This sequence encodes CASTEGLGGHEQFF.

The rearrangement joins TRBV5-1 to TRBJ2-5; D is unclear. There are 15 residues in the CDR3. CDR1 is SGHRS, CDR2 YFSETQ, per germline. Between the trimmed V and J ends, which lost 0 bases and 2 bases, there was a span of 11 bases. The CDR3 DNA sequence: TGCGCCAGCAGCTTGGTACCGGGCACGCAAGAGACCCAGTACTTC. Its translation: CASSLVPGTQETQYF.

The V gene is TRBV27, the J gene TRBJ1-6; 9 nucleotides agree with TRBD1. Germline V gives CDR1 MNHEY, CDR2 SMNVEV (reference sequence). The CDR3 spans 17 residues. V shed 2 bases and J 11 bases; nucleotides not matched to a gene: 13. Here the CDR3 DNA reads TGTGCCAGCAGTTTAAAGGGTCTCCGAGACAGGGGGGCACCCCTCCACTTT. Protein: CASSLKGLRDRGAPLHF.

This clonotype was observed a few times. This chain uses TRBV25-1 with TRBJ2-1; D call uncertain. CDR1 is MGHDK, CDR2 SYGVNS, per germline. The CDR3 spans 16 residues. V was shortened by 1 base and J by 0 bases, with 10 bases between the two germline ends. Here the CDR3 reads CASSEWKASSYNEQFF. For the CDR3, the DNA is TGTGCCAGCAGTGAATGGAAGGCAAGCTCCTACAATGAGCAGTTCTTC. The complete variable domain, with remaining parts taken from reference TRBV25-1 and TRBJ2-1, reads EADIYQTPRYLVIGTGKKITLECSQTMGHDKMYWYQQDPGMELHLIHYSYGVNSTEKGDLSSESTVSRIRTEHFPLTLESARPSHTSQYLCASSEWKASSYNEQFFGPGTRLTVL.

This clonotype showed up just a few times. The CDR3 loop reads CASSLGGGGGMAFF. The CDR3 bases are TGTGCCAGCAGTTTGGGGGGCGGGGGAGGTATGGCTTTCTTT. This chain connects TRBV12-3 or TRBV12-4 to TRBJ1-1; D perhaps matches TRBD1 (6 bases). V lost 3 bases, J lost 11 bases, and 19 bases lay in between. The CDR3 covers 14 residues.

This chain joins TRBV11-2 and TRBJ2-1, with 9 bases that match TRBD1. This CDR3 has 17 amino acids. CDR1 and CDR2 from the germline V gene are SGHAT and FQNNGV. V lost 5 bases and J lost 7; bases outside the gene matches: 15. The CDR3 DNA reads TGTGCCAGCAGCATTCAAGGGACAGGGATATCCTGGAATGAGCAGTTCTTC. Its protein product is CASSIQGTGISWNEQFF.

This clonotype has just a few counts. The V gene is TRBV5-1, the J gene TRBJ2-2, with 13 bases aligning to TRBD2. V shed 0 bases, J shed 4 bases, and the junction held 6 bases outside the gene matches. There are 18 residues in the CDR3. Per germline, CDR1 SGHRS and CDR2 YFSETQ. CDR3 amino acids: CASSLALAGGRRTGELFF. Here the CDR3 DNA reads TGCGCCAGCAGCTTGGCACTAGCGGGAGGGAGGCGCACCGGGGAGCTGTTTTTT.

This clonotype was recorded at least ten times. The chain links TRBV5-1 to TRBJ2-2; 9 nucleotides agree with TRBD1. The germline CDR1 and CDR2 sequences are SGHRS and YFSETQ. Trimming at V came to 4 bases and at J to 5 bases, leaving 6 bases not matched to a gene. The CDR3 totals 15 residues. The CDR3 reads CASSQRTGDTGELFF. For the CDR3, the DNA is TGCGCCAGCAGCCAACGGACAGGGGATACCGGGGAGCTGTTTTTT.

This clonotype was counted at least ten times. The V call is TRBV27, the J call TRBJ1-1, with D unclear. CDR1 and CDR2 (germline): MNHEY, SMNVEV (reference sequence). The germline V and J ends were trimmed by 0 bases and 5 bases, with 7 bases remaining between them. The CDR3 is made up of 13 amino acids. The CDR3 reads CASSLSVSTEAFF. The CDR3 nucleotides read TGTGCCAGCAGTTTATCGGTCAGTACTGAAGCTTTCTTT.

This clonotype has ten or more counts. V gene TRBV3-1 combines with J gene TRBJ2-1; 7 nucleotides align to TRBD2. Germline assignment: CDR1 LGHDT and CDR2 YNNKEL (reference sequence). After removal of 4 bases from V and 6 bases from J, the junction contained 3 bases not matched to a gene. The CDR3 extends over 13 amino acids. The CDR3 bases are TGTGCCAGCAGCCCCCCGGGGGGCAATGAGCAGTTCTTC. It is translated as CASSPPGGNEQFF.

This clonotype turned up a few times. The rearrangement links TRBV6-5 to TRBJ2-6, with D perhaps TRBD1 (6 bases). Per germline, CDR1 MNHEY and CDR2 SVGAGI. The CDR3 covers 18 residues. V lost 2 bases, J lost 0 bases, and 14 bases lay in between. The CDR3 loop is CASSYRGQSSSGANVLTF. In nucleotides, the CDR3 is TGTGCCAGCAGTTACCGAGGACAGTCTAGCTCTGGGGCCAACGTCCTGACTTTC.

The chain recombines TRBV19 with TRBJ2-3, with 11 bases that match TRBD1. Per germline, CDR1 LNHDA and CDR2 SQIVND (reference sequence). The V and J ends lost 5 bases and 7 bases, in that order; junction bases with no gene match: 2. The CDR3 spans 13 residues. CDR3 in DNA: TGTGCCAGTAGTGGACAGGGGGCTTATACGCAGTATTTT. Encoded protein: CASSGQGAYTQYF.

This clonotype has only a few counts. The chain is built from TRBV7-2 and TRBJ1-6; no clear D gene. Germline V gene sequence: CDR1 SGHTA, CDR2 FQGNSA. V was trimmed by 5 bases and J by 6 bases, leaving 14 bases between them. The CDR3 consists of 15 residues. CDR3 amino acids: CASSPLLHSNSPLHF. In nucleotides, the CDR3 is TGTGCCAGCAGCCCCTTACTACATTCTAATTCACCCCTCCACTTT.

This clonotype was seen at least ten times. The rearrangement joins TRBV21-1 to TRBJ2-1; the table's D call TRBD2 went unverified against the DNA. TRBV21-1 is a known pseudogene. The CDR3 has 15 residues. CDR3 loop: CASSKSTSGNNEQFF. The CDR3 DNA sequence: TGTGCCAGCAGCAAATCCACTAGCGGGAACAATGAGCAGTTCTTC.